Listed below are T cell receptor beta chains from one sample, sequenced in a study of TIL therapy for anti-PD-1-resistant metastatic lung cancer. Some clones are missing from TCRdb's copy, which holds only in-frame ones; the method was immunoSEQ multiplex PCR. The sample lists about 60,000 clones, roughly 66% seen once, with roughly 6.6% in the top ten. Material: blood, obtained at baseline. The receptors were gathered from a person aged 25-85 years with non-small cell lung cancer. Each CDR3 is given with its conserved first and last residue. D genes are given only for firm matches. Size values are once, few and many counts, or a class for expanded clones, and some rows have none.

size	J	V	D	CDR3	DNA
NA	TRBJ1-3	TRBV5-1	NA	CASSLEGRDGNTIYF	TGCGCCAGCAGCTTGGAGGGCAGGGATGGAAACACCATATATTTT
NA	TRBJ1-2	TRBV7-8	NA	CASSWQGTYGYTF	TGTGCCAGCAGCTGGCAGGGGACCTATGGCTACACCTTC
NA	TRBJ2-1	TRBV30	TRBD1	CAWDRGLRNEQFF	TGTGCCTGGGACAGGGGGCTGAGAAATGAGCAGTTCTTC
NA	TRBJ2-1	TRBV19	NA	CASSTGIGRLYYNEQFF	TGTGCCAGTAGTACAGGGATAGGGAGGTTGTACTACAATGAGCAGTTCTTC
few	TRBJ1-1	TRBV7-2	NA	CASSLAQGGTEAFF	TGTGCCAGCAGCTTAGCACAAGGGGGCACTGAAGCTTTCTTT
NA	TRBJ1-2	TRBV18	NA	CASSPARDTANYGYTF	TGTGCCAGCTCACCAGCGAGGGATACAGCTAACTATGGCTACACCTTC
few	TRBJ2-7	TRBV30	NA	CAWNTGVSYEQYF	TGTGCCTGGAATACAGGAGTATCCTACGAGCAGTACTTC
NA	TRBJ2-7	TRBV5-6	NA	CASSLGRGLIEQYF	TGTGCCAGCAGCTTGGGCAGGGGCCTTATCGAGCAGTACTTC
few	TRBJ1-2	TRBV6-1	TRBD1	CASSEAPTGNYGYTF	TGTGCCAGCAGTGAAGCACCGACAGGGAACTATGGCTACACCTTC
NA	TRBJ2-7	TRBV10-3	NA	CAISERQGFSYEQYF	TGTGCCATCAGTGAAAGGCAGGGATTCTCCTACGAGCAGTACTTC
NA	TRBJ2-2	TRBV5-1	TRBD1	CASSDQGAGTGELFF	TGCGCCAGCAGCGACCAGGGGGCCGGCACCGGGGAGCTGTTTTTT
few	TRBJ2-1	TRBV10-3	TRBD2	CAISEYSGSYGEQFF	TGTGCCATCAGTGAGTATAGCGGGAGTTATGGTGAGCAGTTCTTC
NA	TRBJ1-2	TRBV4-2	NA	CASSQDWQGAGGYTF	TGTGCCAGCAGCCAAGATTGGCAGGGCGCGGGAGGCTACACCTTC
NA	TRBJ2-1	TRBV5-1	TRBD1	CASSLHGTGGSHEQFF	TGCGCCAGCAGCTTACATGGGACAGGGGGCTCGCATGAGCAGTTCTTC
NA	TRBJ2-2	TRBV4-2	NA	CASSQDGGTGELFF	TGTGCCAGCAGCCAAGACGGAGGGACCGGGGAGCTGTTTTTT
NA	TRBJ2-7	TRBV5-1	TRBD2	CASKLRTSGSYEQYF	TGCGCCAGCAAACTGAGGACTAGCGGGAGCTACGAGCAGTACTTC
NA	TRBJ2-1	TRBV7-2	TRBD2	CASSSNSGAYNEQFF	TGTGCCAGCAGCTCAAATAGCGGGGCCTACAATGAGCAGTTCTTC
few	TRBJ1-6	TRBV11-2	NA	CASTPTGFFSPLHF	TGTGCCAGCACCCCAACAGGATTTTTTTCACCCCTCCACTTT
few	TRBJ1-6	TRBV27	NA	CASSLGPRSPLHF	TGTGCCAGCAGTTTGGGACCCAGGTCACCCCTCCACTTT
NA	TRBJ1-2	TRBV5-1	NA	CASSYAQDGYTF	TGCGCCAGCAGCTATGCACAGGATGGCTACACCTTC
NA	TRBJ2-7	TRBV19	TRBD2	CASSRTSGSSYEQYF	TGTGCCAGTAGCCGAACTAGCGGCAGCTCCTACGAGCAGTACTTC
NA	TRBJ1-5	TRBV6-1	NA	CASSAKQGTQPQHF	TGTGCCAGCAGTGCCAAACAGGGAACCCAGCCCCAGCATTTT
NA	TRBJ1-3	TRBV19	TRBD1	CASSQTGPGNTIYF	TGTGCCAGTAGTCAGACAGGGCCTGGAAACACCATATATTTT
NA	TRBJ1-5	TRBV6-1	NA	CASSEREQPQHF	TGTGCCAGCAGTGAACGAGAGCAGCCCCAGCATTTT
NA	TRBJ2-7	TRBV10-2	NA	CASSLQRLSLYEQYF	TGCGCCAGCAGCCTACAAAGGCTTTCTCTTTACGAGCAGTACTTC
NA	TRBJ2-2	TRBV18	NA	CASSPPATGELFF	TGTGCCAGCTCACCCCCGGCGACCGGGGAGCTGTTTTTT
NA	TRBJ1-3	TRBV6-5	NA	CASSPSGGSGNTIYF	TGTGCCAGCAGTCCCTCCGGCGGCTCTGGAAACACCATATATTTT